This T cell receptor (beta chain) originates from a study of cytomegalovirus exposure and HLA in healthy donors. Looking at the study overall: Both the approximately 130 validation repertoires and the approximately 670 first-cohort repertoires used the same platform, as reported by a later analysis.

TCRdb's table, derived via immunoSEQ multiplex PCR, lists solely in-frame clones and lacks some. This repertoire shows about 350,000 clones, about nine tenths found once; its top ten account for 1.2%. CDR3 length: 14 residues. Looked up from germline, CDR1 is SGHRS and CDR2 is YFSETQ. Losses at the gene ends were 4 bases for V and 3 bases for J; bases not matched to a gene: 4. Study-level findings and limits: Researchers catalogued approximately 170 TCR beta chains as cytomegalovirus-associated.

Turning to this clone: Antigen specificity is unknown.

This sequence originates from a woman in her thirties in good health and CMV-seropositive. The source material was PBMCs. This chain links TRBV5-1 with TRBJ1-2; 9 bases are a match to TRBD1. The CDR3 sequence is CASSIGDRDYGYTF. CDR3 nucleotide sequence: TGCGCCAGCAGCATTGGGGACAGGGACTATGGCTACACCTTC.